The entry below describes one T cell receptor (beta chain). The antigen remains unidentified. The CDR3 contains 11 residues. CDR1 MNHEY and CDR2 SVGEGT come from the germline V gene. TCRdb ran MiXCR on the 5' RACE reads and lists one entry per CDR3 protein. The sample lists fewer than 35,000 distinct CDR3 sequences, about 4.7% occurring once. These data belong to a study of early T cells in non-severe SARS-CoV-2 infection. General study findings and limits: Matching against VDJdb likely underestimated virus-specific expansions, favoring anti-spike CD8.

V is TRBV6-2 or TRBV6-3 and J is TRBJ1-6, with D uncertain. Sequencing was carried out using whole blood. This clonotype was sampled from an adult who was a healthcare worker with PCR-confirmed SARS-CoV-2 infection or an uninfected control (not recorded which). The CDR3: CAIGRDPPLHF. The CDR3 region has the DNA TGTGCGATCGGGAGGGATCCACCCCTCCACTTT.